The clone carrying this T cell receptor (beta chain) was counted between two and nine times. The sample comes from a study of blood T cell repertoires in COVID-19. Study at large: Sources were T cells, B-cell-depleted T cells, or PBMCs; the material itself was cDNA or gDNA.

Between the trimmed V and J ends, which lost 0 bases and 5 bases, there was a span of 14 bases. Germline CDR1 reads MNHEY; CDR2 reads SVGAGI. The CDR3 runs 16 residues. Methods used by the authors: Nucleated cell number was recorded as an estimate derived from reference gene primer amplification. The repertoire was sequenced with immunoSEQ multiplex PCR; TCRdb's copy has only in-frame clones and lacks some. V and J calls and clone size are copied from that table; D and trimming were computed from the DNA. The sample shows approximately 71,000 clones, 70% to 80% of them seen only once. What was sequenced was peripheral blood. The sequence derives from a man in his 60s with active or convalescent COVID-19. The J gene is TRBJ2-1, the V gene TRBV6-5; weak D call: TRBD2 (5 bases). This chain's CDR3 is CASSYSATGGHNEQFF. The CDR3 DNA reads TGTGCCAGCAGTTACTCGGCGACTGGAGGTCACAATGAGCAGTTCTTC.